The 10 T cell receptor beta chains in this list originate from one sample, sequenced in a study of T-cell memory formation after mild COVID-19. TCRdb redid the calling of the 5' RACE reads with MiXCR, one entry per CDR3 protein. The repertoire holds a few hundred thousand distinct CDR3 sequences, with roughly 23% as singletons. The sequenced sample was PBMCs or a T cell subset sorted from them (not recorded which). The receptors shown here come from an adult woman who had mild COVID-19 (a few samples of this study predate the infection). Cell type and time point are not known.

This clonotype came up a few times. This chain links TRBV12-3 or TRBV12-4 with TRBJ1-5; D ambiguous. V lost 5 bases and J lost 3, with 11 bases in between. This CDR3 comprises 14 residues. This CDR3 is CASSGSQLNQPQHF. The DNA of the CDR3 is TGTGCCAGCAGTGGGTCACAGCTCAATCAGCCCCAGCATTTT.

This sequence joins TRBV7-9 and TRBJ2-5; D remains unclear. Trimming shortened V by 3 bases and J by 0 bases, and 8 bases separated the two germline ends. This CDR3 has 14 amino acids. Germline CDR1 and CDR2: SEHNR and FQNEAQ (reference sequence). The CDR3 DNA reads as TGTGCCAGCAGCTTGTCGGTGTACCAAGAGACCCAGTACTTC. Residues: CASSLSVYQETQYF.

This clonotype has only a few counts. The genes are TRBV7-2 and TRBJ1-1, with 10 bases matching TRBD1. The CDR3 covers 15 residues. Germline V gene data show CDR1 as SGHTA and CDR2 as FQGNSA. The V segment lost 2 bases and the J segment 2 bases; nucleotides outside the gene matches: 2. The CDR3: CASSLRTGGNTEAFF. CDR3 DNA: TGTGCCAGCAGCTTAAGGACAGGGGGAAACACTGAAGCTTTCTTT.

This clonotype was counted once. V gene TRBV7-9 combines with J gene TRBJ2-3; 9 nucleotides agree with TRBD2. Germline CDR1 is SEHNR and CDR2 is FQNEAQ (reference sequence). V dropped 5 bases and J dropped 1; count of bases not matched to a gene: 10. There are 17 residues in the CDR3. In DNA form, the CDR3 reads TGTGCCAGCAGCCCCCGAGGTTTAGCGGGAGGCACAGATACGCAGTATTTT. Translated: CASSPRGLAGGTDTQYF.

V is TRBV6-4 and J is TRBJ2-2; 10 positions agree with TRBD2. V gave up 8 bases and J gave up 4 bases; unmatched junction bases: 10. Germline V lookup: CDR1 MRHNA, CDR2 SNTAGT. There are 16 residues in the CDR3. The CDR3 region is CASRSLAGDGTGELFF. Here the CDR3 DNA reads TGTGCCAGCCGAAGCCTAGCGGGGGATGGCACCGGGGAGCTGTTTTTT.

This clonotype was observed many times. The V gene is TRBV7-8, the J gene TRBJ2-3; 9 bases are shared with TRBD2. The germline V gene encodes CDR1 SGHVS and CDR2 FQNEAQ. This CDR3 region has 17 residues. With 1 base clipped from V and 4 bases from J, the junction kept 9 bases outside the gene matches. The CDR3 DNA reads TGTGCCAGCAGCTTAGGCGGTGGCGGGAGGGCCCCAGATACGCAGTATTTT. Translating gives CASSLGGGGRAPDTQYF. The full variable domain, rest sourced from reference TRBV7-8 and TRBJ2-3, is GAGVSQSPRYKVAKRGQDVALRCDPISGHVSLFWYQQALGQGPEFLTYFQNEAQLDKSGLPSDRFFAERPEGSVSTLKIQRTQQEDSAVYLCASSLGGGGRAPDTQYFGPGTRLTVL.

The genes are TRBV5-1 and TRBJ2-1; D might be TRBD1 or TRBD2, each matching 5 bases. The CDR3 is made up of 16 amino acids. The germline V gene has CDR1 SGHRS and CDR2 YFSETQ. The ends were cut back, 0 bases at V and 6 bases at J, with 16 bases in the middle. The CDR3 sequence: CASSLAGAGRGNEQFF. The CDR3 nucleotides read TGCGCCAGCAGCTTGGCCGGGGCAGGGCGAGGCAATGAGCAGTTCTTC.

This clonotype was seen more than once but under ten times. The V gene is TRBV5-1, the J gene TRBJ2-7, with 12 bases aligning to TRBD2. Germline CDR1 is SGHRS and CDR2 is YFSETQ. The CDR3 sequence is 17 residues long. Trimming at V came to 1 base and at J to 0 bases, leaving 5 bases not matched to a gene. In nucleotides, the CDR3 is TGCGCCAGCAGCTTGTCTAGCGGGAGGGTGAGCTCCTACGAGCAGTACTTC. The encoded protein is CASSLSSGRVSSYEQYF.

This clonotype was detected a few times. The CDR3 loop is CASRQAGLTYEQYF. Written as DNA, the CDR3 is TGTGCCAGCAGACAAGCGGGACTCACCTACGAGCAGTACTTC. The V and J genes are TRBV12-3 or TRBV12-4 and TRBJ2-7; 7 positions agree with TRBD2. The CDR3 is 14 amino acids. The ends lost 6 bases at V and 2 bases at J; junction bases unmatched: 7.

This rearrangement joins TRBV4-2 to TRBJ2-1; TRBD2 might be the D (5 bases). With 0 bases removed from V and 15 bases from J, the gap between germline ends came to 15 bases. The CDR3 loop spans 13 amino acids. Germline lookup yields CDR1 LGHNA and CDR2 YNFKEQ. The CDR3 DNA reads as TGTGCCAGCAGCCAAGAGGTTCGAGGGCAAGGGTTCTTC. Its protein product is CASSQEVRGQGFF.